This T cell receptor beta chain comes out of a study of T cells after yellow fever vaccination. One entry per CDR3 protein results from TCRdb running MiXCR on the 5' RACE reads. This table has some 600,000 distinct CDR3 sequences, roughly an eighth appearing once. The CDR3 length is 14 residues. Trimming removed 2 bases at V and 2 bases at J, with 9 bases between. Germline CDR1 is LGHNA and CDR2 is YSLEER. This clonotype was counted only a few times. This TCR was sampled from a man in his thirties or forties who received the YFV17D yellow fever vaccine. V is TRBV4-3 and J is TRBJ1-2, with a weak D call TRBD1 (6 bases). Sequencing used PBMCs, obtained on the day of the yellow fever booster vaccination. CDR3 protein: CASSQLGANYGYTF. The CDR3 DNA follows: TGCGCCAGCAGCCAACTGGGGGCCAACTATGGCTACACCTTC.